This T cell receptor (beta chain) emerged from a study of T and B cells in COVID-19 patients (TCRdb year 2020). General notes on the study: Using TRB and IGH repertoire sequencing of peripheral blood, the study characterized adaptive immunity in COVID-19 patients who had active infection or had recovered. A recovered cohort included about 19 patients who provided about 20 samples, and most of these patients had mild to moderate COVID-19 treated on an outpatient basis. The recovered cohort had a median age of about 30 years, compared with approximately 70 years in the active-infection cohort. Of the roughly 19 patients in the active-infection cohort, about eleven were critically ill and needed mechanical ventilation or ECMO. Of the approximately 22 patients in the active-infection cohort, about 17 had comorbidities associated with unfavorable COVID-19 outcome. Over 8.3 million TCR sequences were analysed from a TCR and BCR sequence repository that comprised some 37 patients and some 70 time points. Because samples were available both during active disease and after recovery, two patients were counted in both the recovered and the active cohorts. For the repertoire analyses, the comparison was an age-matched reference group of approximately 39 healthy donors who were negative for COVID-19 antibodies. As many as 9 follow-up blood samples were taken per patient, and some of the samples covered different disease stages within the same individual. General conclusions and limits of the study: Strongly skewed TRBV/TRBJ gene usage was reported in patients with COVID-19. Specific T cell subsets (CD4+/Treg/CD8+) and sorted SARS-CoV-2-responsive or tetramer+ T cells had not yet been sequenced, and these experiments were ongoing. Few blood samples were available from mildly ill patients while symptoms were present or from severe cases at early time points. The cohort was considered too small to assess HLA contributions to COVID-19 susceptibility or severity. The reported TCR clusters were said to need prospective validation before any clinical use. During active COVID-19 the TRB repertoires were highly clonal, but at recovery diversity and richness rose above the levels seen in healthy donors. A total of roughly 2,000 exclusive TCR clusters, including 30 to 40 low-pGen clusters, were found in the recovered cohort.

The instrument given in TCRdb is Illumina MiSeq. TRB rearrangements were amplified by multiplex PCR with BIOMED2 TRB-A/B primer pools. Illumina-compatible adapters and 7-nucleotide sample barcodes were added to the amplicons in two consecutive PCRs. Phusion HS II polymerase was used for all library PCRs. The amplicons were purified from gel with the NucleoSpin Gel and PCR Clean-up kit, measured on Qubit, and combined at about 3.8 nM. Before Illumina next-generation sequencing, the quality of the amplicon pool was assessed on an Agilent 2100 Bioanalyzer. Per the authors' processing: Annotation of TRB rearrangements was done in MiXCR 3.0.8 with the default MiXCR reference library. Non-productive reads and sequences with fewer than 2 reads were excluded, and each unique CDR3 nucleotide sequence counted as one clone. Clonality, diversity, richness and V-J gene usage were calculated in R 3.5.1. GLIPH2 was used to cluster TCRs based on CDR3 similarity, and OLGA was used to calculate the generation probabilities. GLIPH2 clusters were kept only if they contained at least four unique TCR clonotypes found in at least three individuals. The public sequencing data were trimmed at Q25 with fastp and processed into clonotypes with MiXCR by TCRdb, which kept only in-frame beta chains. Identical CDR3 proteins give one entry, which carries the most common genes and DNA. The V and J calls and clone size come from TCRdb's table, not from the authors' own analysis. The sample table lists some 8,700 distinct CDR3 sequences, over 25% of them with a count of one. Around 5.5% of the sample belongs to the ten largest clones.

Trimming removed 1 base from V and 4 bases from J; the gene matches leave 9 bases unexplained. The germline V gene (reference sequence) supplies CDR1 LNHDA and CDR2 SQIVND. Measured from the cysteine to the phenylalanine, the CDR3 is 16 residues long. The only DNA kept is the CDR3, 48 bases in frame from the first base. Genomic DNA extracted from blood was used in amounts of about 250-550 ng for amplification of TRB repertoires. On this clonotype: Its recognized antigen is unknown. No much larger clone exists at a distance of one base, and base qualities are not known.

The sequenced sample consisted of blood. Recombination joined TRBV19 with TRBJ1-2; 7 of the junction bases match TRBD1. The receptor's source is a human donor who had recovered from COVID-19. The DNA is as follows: TGTGCCAGTAGTATAGTAGGGGCAGGGGGAGTCTATGGCTACACCTTC. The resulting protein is CASSIVGAGGVYGYTF. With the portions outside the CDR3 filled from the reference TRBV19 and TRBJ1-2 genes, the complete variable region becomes DGGITQSPKYLFRKEGQNVTLSCEQNLNHDAMYWYRQDPGQGLRLIYYSQIVNDFQKGDIAEGYSVSREKKESFPLTVTSAQKNPTAFYLCASSIVGAGGVYGYTFGSGTRLTVV.